Listed below are T cell receptor beta chains from one sample, sequenced in a study of beta chain features in type 1 diabetes. Some clones are missing from TCRdb's copy, which holds only in-frame ones; the method was immunoSEQ multiplex PCR. This table has 250,000 to 350,000 clones, about 13% appearing once. Sequencing input: naive CD4+ T cells from blood. The receptors derive from a man aged 25 to 40 with type 1 diabetes. CDR3s leave out the opening cysteine and the closing phenylalanine or tryptophan. Fields, in order: V gene, CDR3 length, D gene, clone size, CDR3 protein. A D gene is named only where the DNA matches it firmly. Part of the rows lack a size; the others show once, few, many or a class for expanded clones.

v_gene: TRBV5-4
len: 13
d_gene: -
abundance: -
CDR3aa: ASSRESPGYNEQF

v_gene: TRBV5-4
len: 13
d_gene: TRBD1
abundance: -
CDR3aa: ASSQKTGEVETQY

v_gene: TRBV5-1
len: 13
d_gene: -
abundance: -
CDR3aa: ASRSTGVSNNEQF

v_gene: TRBV19
len: 13
d_gene: TRBD2
abundance: few
CDR3aa: ASRGTSGSYNEQF

v_gene: TRBV27
len: 13
d_gene: -
abundance: -
CDR3aa: ASSPLSGANYGYT

v_gene: TRBV28
len: 14
d_gene: TRBD1
abundance: -
CDR3aa: ASRTRTGFRANVLT

v_gene: TRBV5-4
len: 14
d_gene: TRBD1
abundance: -
CDR3aa: ASSFPGGRAKNIQY

v_gene: TRBV5-1
len: 14
d_gene: TRBD2
abundance: -
CDR3aa: ASTRVAAGDGNEQF

v_gene: TRBV15
len: 14
d_gene: TRBD2
abundance: -
CDR3aa: ATSRDLAGGPHEQY

v_gene: TRBV23-1
len: 12
d_gene: -
abundance: -
CDR3aa: ASSHPFDGKKLF

v_gene: TRBV28
len: 13
d_gene: TRBD2
abundance: few
CDR3aa: ASSSPGGYAGELF

v_gene: TRBV9
len: 12
d_gene: -
abundance: -
CDR3aa: ASSVVRATDTQY

v_gene: TRBV5-4
len: 9
d_gene: -
abundance: -
CDR3aa: ASSSQYEQF

v_gene: TRBV4-3
len: 13
d_gene: TRBD1
abundance: few
CDR3aa: ASSQDGRGSQPQH

v_gene: TRBV7-2
len: 12
d_gene: -
abundance: -
CDR3aa: ASSRDRDTDTQY

v_gene: TRBV9
len: 13
d_gene: -
abundance: few
CDR3aa: ASSAGRAGANVLT

v_gene: TRBV7-6
len: 13
d_gene: -
abundance: -
CDR3aa: ASSLDSFGTDTQY

v_gene: TRBV5-4
len: 13
d_gene: TRBD2
abundance: -
CDR3aa: ASSRAGGPSYEQY

v_gene: TRBV18
len: 13
d_gene: TRBD2
abundance: -
CDR3aa: ASSLGLAGSYEQY

v_gene: TRBV27
len: 11
d_gene: -
abundance: -
CDR3aa: ASSSTGTSEAF

v_gene: TRBV9
len: 14
d_gene: TRBD1
abundance: -
CDR3aa: ASSVVGQQRTGELF

v_gene: TRBV29-1
len: 11
d_gene: -
abundance: few
CDR3aa: SVGVQMNTEAF

v_gene: TRBV4-3
len: 13
d_gene: -
abundance: -
CDR3aa: ASSQDFSSYNEQF

v_gene: TRBV7-9
len: 11
d_gene: -
abundance: -
CDR3aa: ASSLGESYEQY

v_gene: TRBV29-1
len: 12
d_gene: -
abundance: few
CDR3aa: RALLRRVSNEQF

v_gene: TRBV27
len: 12
d_gene: TRBD1
abundance: -
CDR3aa: ASSTLTGFQGYT

v_gene: TRBV5-1
len: 12
d_gene: -
abundance: -
CDR3aa: ASSASLQGYEQF